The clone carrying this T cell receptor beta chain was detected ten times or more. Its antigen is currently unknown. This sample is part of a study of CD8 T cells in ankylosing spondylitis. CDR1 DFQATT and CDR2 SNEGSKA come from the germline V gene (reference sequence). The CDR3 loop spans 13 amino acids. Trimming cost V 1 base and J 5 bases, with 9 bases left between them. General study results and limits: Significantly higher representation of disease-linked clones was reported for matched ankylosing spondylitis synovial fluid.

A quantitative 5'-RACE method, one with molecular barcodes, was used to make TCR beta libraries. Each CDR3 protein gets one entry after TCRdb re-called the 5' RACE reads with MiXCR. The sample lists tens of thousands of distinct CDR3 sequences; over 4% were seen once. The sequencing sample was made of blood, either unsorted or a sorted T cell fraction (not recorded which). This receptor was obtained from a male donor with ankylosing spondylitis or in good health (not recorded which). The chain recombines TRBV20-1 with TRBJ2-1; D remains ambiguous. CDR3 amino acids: CSARGLWDNEQFF. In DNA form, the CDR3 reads TGCAGTGCTAGAGGGCTATGGGACAATGAGCAGTTCTTC.